Below, 26 T cell receptor beta chains from the same sample are listed, as sequenced in a study of PD-1 blockade in classical Hodgkin lymphoma. The assay was immunoSEQ multiplex PCR, and TCRdb's table has in-frame clones only and misses some. The sample shows 40,000 to 45,000 clones, roughly 78% of them seen only once. All patients relapsed after autologous stem cell transplantation, and brentuximab vedotin exposure varied. This specimen was peripheral blood mononuclear cells (PBMCs), taken at baseline. These receptors were collected from a human donor with classical Hodgkin lymphoma.

V and J are TRBV14 and TRBJ2-3; 9 bases are a match to TRBD1. CDR3 size: 15 residues. Germline V gene data show CDR1 as SGHDN and CDR2 as FVKESK. The V segment lost 4 bases and the J segment 4 bases; nucleotides outside the gene matches: 6. CDR3 nucleotide sequence: TGTGCCAGCAGCCGACGGGACAGGGATGCAGATACGCAGTATTTT. It yields the protein CASSRRDRDADTQYF.

The CDR3 DNA is TGTGCCAGCAGCGTAGGGAGGGGCGATATCTATGGCTACACCTTC. Amino acid sequence: CASSVGRGDIYGYTF. The chain combines TRBV9 with TRBJ1-2; TRBD1 is a possible D gene (5 bases). V was pared by 0 bases and J by 4 bases, with 13 bases between. The germline V gene has CDR1 SGDLS and CDR2 YYNGEE. This CDR3 is 15 amino acids long.

The V call is TRBV9, the J call TRBJ1-3; the match to TRBD1 covers 8 bases. The length of the CDR3 is 17 residues. Germline V gene data show CDR1 as SGDLS and CDR2 as YYNGEE. The ends lost 4 bases at V and 0 bases at J; junction bases unmatched: 9. The CDR3 here is CASSTPTGEVSGNTIYF. The CDR3, as DNA: TGTGCCAGCAGCACTCCGACAGGGGAGGTCTCTGGAAACACCATATATTTT.

The V gene is TRBV7-9, the J gene TRBJ2-5, with D hard to call. CDR1 and CDR2 from the germline V gene are SEHNR and FQNEAQ (reference sequence). The CDR3 extends over 13 amino acids. Trimming left V 5 bases short and J 2 bases short, with 9 bases between. In nucleotides, the CDR3 is TGTGCCAGCAGCCCGTGGGTACAAGAGACCCAGTACTTC. This sequence encodes CASSPWVQETQYF.

V gene TRBV6-5 combines with J gene TRBJ1-5; D is unresolved. Trimming shortened V by 5 bases and J by 7 bases, and 12 bases separated the two germline ends. The CDR3 has 13 residues. CDR1 is MNHEY and CDR2 is SVGAGI in the germline V gene. The CDR3 here is CASSDGVRQPQHF. The CDR3 coding sequence is TGTGCCAGCAGTGATGGGGTTAGACAGCCCCAGCATTTT.

In its sample, this clone was seen a few times. The genes are TRBV7-9 and TRBJ2-2, with a tentative D call TRBD1 (6 bases). CDR1 and CDR2 from the germline V gene are SEHNR and FQNEAQ (reference sequence). Trimming left V 3 bases short and J 14 bases short, with 22 bases between. The CDR3 runs 15 residues. CDR3 bases: TGTGCCAGCAGCTTCATCAGGGGCGAACCGGGGAAACTGTTTTTT. Its protein is CASSFIRGEPGKLFF.

This chain links TRBV11-3 with TRBJ2-7; tentatively, D is TRBD2 (6 bases). The CDR3 runs to 14 residues. Trimming cost V 4 bases and J 3 bases, with 13 bases left between them. Germline V lookup: CDR1 SGHNT, CDR2 YENEEA. In nucleotides, the CDR3 is TGTGCCAGCAGCTACCGGGGAGGCTACTACGAGCAGTACTTC. Protein product: CASSYRGGYYEQYF.

The CDR3 bases are TGTGCCAGCAGCTTAGGGTGGGGGGGTCACTACACAGATACGCAGTATTTT. This sequence encodes CASSLGWGGHYTDTQYF. This chain links TRBV7-2 with TRBJ2-3, with 7 bases aligning to TRBD2. The CDR3 consists of 17 residues. With V trimmed by 1 base and J by 2 bases, 9 bases remained unmatched. The germline gives CDR1 SGHTA, CDR2 FQGNSA.

The chain has TRBV6-4 and TRBJ2-3; D is possibly TRBD1 or TRBD2 (5 bases each). CDR3 size: 15 residues. The V end was cut by 5 bases, the J end by 2 bases, with 14 bases between. In germline, CDR1 is MRHNA, CDR2 SNTAGT. CDR3 nucleotides: TGTGCCAGCAGTCGGTCAGGGAGTTCCACAGATACGCAGTATTTT. It is translated as CASSRSGSSTDTQYF.

V and J are TRBV5-1 and TRBJ1-4; 7 nucleotides match TRBD1. The CDR3 loop spans 14 amino acids. J was trimmed by 8 bases and V by 2 bases; bases with no gene match: 6. Germline V gene data show CDR1 as SGHRS and CDR2 as YFSETQ. CDR3 protein: CASSLQGTGEKLFF. DNA for the CDR3: TGCGCCAGCAGCTTACAGGGGACCGGGGAAAAACTGTTTTTT.

The chain has TRBV4-3 and TRBJ1-2; no firm D call. Deletions cut 1 base from V and 3 bases from J, with 9 bases between. This CDR3 has 14 residues. Germline V gene lookup returns CDR1 LGHNA and CDR2 YSLEER. The CDR3: CASSQGRGDYGYTF. CDR3 DNA: TGCGCCAGCAGCCAAGGGCGAGGAGACTATGGCTACACCTTC.

This chain uses TRBV2 with TRBJ2-3, with a possible D match to TRBD2 (6 bases). The CDR3 contains 16 residues. V was trimmed by 4 bases and J by 1 base, leaving 15 bases between them. The germline V gene encodes CDR1 SNHLY and CDR2 FYNNEI. The CDR3 here is CASSGGGADGTDTQYF. As DNA, the CDR3 is TGTGCCAGCAGTGGGGGCGGGGCAGATGGCACAGATACGCAGTATTTT.

This clone appeared a few times. The chain uses TRBV19 and TRBJ1-1; no firm D call. Trimming shortened V by 2 bases and J by 3 bases, and 13 bases separated the two germline ends. This CDR3 has 15 residues. Germline CDR1 and CDR2: LNHDA and SQIVND (reference sequence). CDR3 amino acids: CASSINGSPDTEAFF. In DNA form, the CDR3 reads TGTGCCAGTAGTATAAACGGCTCACCAGACACTGAAGCTTTCTTT.

This chain links TRBV6-1 with TRBJ2-6, with 8 bases aligning to TRBD1. CDR1 is MNHNS and CDR2 is SASEGT in the germline V gene. The V and J ends lost 4 bases and 0 bases, in that order; junction bases with no gene match: 8. This CDR3 has 18 residues. This chain's CDR3 is CASSAADRDFSGANVLTF. CDR3 nucleotides: TGTGCCAGCAGTGCGGCGGACAGGGACTTCTCTGGGGCCAACGTCCTGACTTTC.

In this sample, this clone turned up once. The chain couples TRBV5-1 to TRBJ2-6; D is uncertain. V dropped 0 bases and J dropped 1 base, with 14 bases sitting between them. The CDR3 is 18 amino acids. Germline V gene sequence: CDR1 SGHRS, CDR2 YFSETQ. The CDR3 DNA reads TGCGCCAGCAGCTTGGATGGTCTGAGGCATTCTGGGGCCAACGTCCTGACTTTC. It encodes CASSLDGLRHSGANVLTF.

Only a few counts were recorded for this clone. The chain employs TRBV9 and TRBJ2-2; the match to TRBD1 covers 12 bases. This CDR3 has 15 residues. Germline V gene data show CDR1 as SGDLS and CDR2 as YYNGEE. The junction had 2 bases not matched to a gene; V was cut back by 5 bases and J by 3 bases. CDR3 coding DNA: TGTGCCAGCAGGGGGACAGGGGGCTACACCGGGGAGCTGTTTTTT. Its translation is CASRGTGGYTGELFF.

This rearrangement joins TRBV2 to TRBJ2-5, with 8 nucleotides matching TRBD2. V gave up 8 bases and J gave up 0 bases; unmatched junction bases: 11. The germline CDR1 and CDR2 sequences are SNHLY and FYNNEI. This CDR3 comprises 16 residues. The CDR3 nucleotides read TGTGCCAGCCACTCTTCAGTAGCGGGGCACCAAGAGACCCAGTACTTC. Translated: CASHSSVAGHQETQYF. The full variable domain, completed using reference TRBV2 and TRBJ2-5, is EPEVTQTPSHQVTQMGQEVILRCVPISNHLYFYWYRQILGQKVEFLVSFYNNEISEKSEIFDDQFSVERPDGSNFTLKIRSTKLEDSAMYFCASHSSVAGHQETQYFGPGTRLLVL.

The V and J genes are TRBV27 and TRBJ2-1, with TRBD1 identical over 8 bases. Germline CDR1 reads MNHEY; CDR2 reads SMNVEV (reference sequence). CDR3 length equals 16 residues. Trimming removed 5 bases from V and 5 bases from J; junction bases left unmatched: 11. CDR3 sequence (DNA): TGTGCCAGCAGTCGGTCGACAGGGGTATTTCACAATGAGCAGTTCTTC. Amino acids: CASSRSTGVFHNEQFF.

The chain links TRBV11-1 to TRBJ2-1; D unclear. The length of the CDR3 is 13 residues. Germline loops: CDR1 SGHAT, CDR2 FQDESV (reference sequence). The V gene lost 4 bases and the J gene lost 9 bases, with 13 bases spanning the gap. The CDR3 reads CASSYSSSTEQFF. CDR3 coding DNA: TGTGCCAGCAGCTATTCCTCTAGTACTGAGCAGTTCTTC.

The gene calls are TRBV5-5 and TRBJ1-5; no clear D. Trimming removed 0 bases at V and 5 bases at J, with 9 bases between. Germline V gene lookup returns CDR1 SGHKS and CDR2 YYEKEE (reference sequence). CDR3 length: 14 amino acids. The CDR3, as DNA: TGTGCCAGCAGCTTGGAGGGAGTTGATCAGCCCCAGCATTTT. The encoded protein is CASSLEGVDQPQHF.

The chain combines TRBV29-1 with TRBJ2-1; 8 bases are a match to TRBD2. The length of the CDR3 is 11 residues. Looked up from germline, CDR1 is SQVTM and CDR2 is ANQGSEA. Trimming took 8 bases from V and 8 from J; bases not matched to a gene: 5. DNA of the CDR3: TGCAGCCTTAAGACTAGCGATGAGCAGTTCTTC. This gives the protein CSLKTSDEQFF.

V usage is TRBV10-3 and J usage is TRBJ2-1; D is uncertain. The length of the CDR3 is 18 residues. V was cut by 1 base and J by 0 bases, with 16 bases left in between. The V gene's germline CDR1 is ENHRY and CDR2 SYGVKD. This chain's CDR3 is CAISEWTVHPSSYNEQFF. The CDR3, as DNA: TGTGCCATCAGTGAGTGGACGGTACATCCTAGCTCCTACAATGAGCAGTTCTTC.

The J gene is TRBJ1-4, the V gene TRBV28; the D is unclear. V gave up 8 bases and J gave up 3 bases, with 7 bases separating them. Germline lookup yields CDR1 MDHEN and CDR2 SYDVKM. This CDR3 has 12 residues. CDR3 nucleotides: TGTGCCAGCGTCGGACCTAATGAAAAACTGTTTTTT. Protein: CASVGPNEKLFF.

This clone was observed a single time. The rearrangement uses TRBV7-2 and TRBJ2-5; no reliable D call. V lost 3 bases to trimming and J lost 1 base, with 6 bases between them. The CDR3 spans 13 residues. Germline V CDR1 and CDR2: SGHTA, FQGNSA. The CDR3 DNA reads TGTGCCAGCAGCTTCGGTATCCAAGAGACCCAGTACTTC. Translating gives CASSFGIQETQYF.

This chain links TRBV2 with TRBJ1-5, with D perhaps matching TRBD1 (5 bases). V was cut by 5 bases and J by 0 bases, with 8 bases left in between. The CDR3 has 14 residues. Germline values: CDR1 SNHLY, CDR2 FYNNEI. The CDR3, as DNA: TGTGCCAGCAGTAGACAGTATAGCAATCAGCCCCAGCATTTT. Translated: CASSRQYSNQPQHF.

The V call is TRBV9, the J call TRBJ1-4; D possibly corresponds to TRBD1 (5 bases). In germline, CDR1 is SGDLS, CDR2 YYNGEE. Deletions cut 3 bases from V and 8 bases from J, with 17 bases between. The CDR3 extends over 15 amino acids. The CDR3 sequence is CASSAGGTGFEKLFF. CDR3 DNA sequence: TGTGCCAGCAGCGCCGGAGGCACAGGTTTCGAAAAACTGTTTTTT.